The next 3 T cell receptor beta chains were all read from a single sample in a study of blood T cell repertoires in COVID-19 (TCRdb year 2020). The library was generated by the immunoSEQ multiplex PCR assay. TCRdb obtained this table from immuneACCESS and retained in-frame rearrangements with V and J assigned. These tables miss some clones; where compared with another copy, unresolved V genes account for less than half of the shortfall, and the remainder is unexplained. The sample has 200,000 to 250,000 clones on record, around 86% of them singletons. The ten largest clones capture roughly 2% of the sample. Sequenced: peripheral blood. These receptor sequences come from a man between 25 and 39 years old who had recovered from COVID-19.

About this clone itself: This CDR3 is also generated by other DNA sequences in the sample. The CDR3 bases are TGCAGCGTTGCAGGACAGGGAGGAGAGACCCAGTACTTC. Translating gives CSVAGQGGETQYF. The rearrangement uses TRBV29-1 and TRBJ2-5; 8 nucleotides match TRBD1. The V segment lost 4 bases and the J segment 4 bases; nucleotides outside the gene matches: 5. The CDR3 length is 13 residues. CDR1 SQVTM and CDR2 ANQGSEA come from the germline V gene. Full variable domain (rest looked up from reference TRBV29-1 and TRBJ2-5): SAVISQKPSRDICQRGTSLTIQCQVDSQVTMMFWYRQQPGQSLTLIATANQGSEATYESGFVIDKFPISRPNLTFSTLTVSNMSPEDSSIYLCSVAGQGGETQYFGPGTRLLVL.

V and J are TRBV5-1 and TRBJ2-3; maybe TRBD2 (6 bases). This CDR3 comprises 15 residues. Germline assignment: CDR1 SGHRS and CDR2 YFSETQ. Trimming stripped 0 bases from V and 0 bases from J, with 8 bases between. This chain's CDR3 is CASSLGGASTDTQYF. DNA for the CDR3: TGCGCCAGCAGCTTGGGCGGGGCGAGCACAGATACGCAGTATTTT.

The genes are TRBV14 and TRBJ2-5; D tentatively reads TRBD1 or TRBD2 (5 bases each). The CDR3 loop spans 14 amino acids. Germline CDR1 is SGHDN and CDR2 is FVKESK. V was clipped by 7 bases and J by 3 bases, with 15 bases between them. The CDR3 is CASNQGVGEETQYF. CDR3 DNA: TGTGCCAGCAACCAGGGAGTTGGGGAAGAGACCCAGTACTTC. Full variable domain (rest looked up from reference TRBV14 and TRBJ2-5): EAGVTQFPSHSVIEKGQTVTLRCDPISGHDNLYWYRRVMGKEIKFLLHFVKESKQDESGMPNNRFLAERTGGTYSTLKVQPAELEDSGVYFCASNQGVGEETQYFGPGTRLLVL.